This passage covers 13 T cell receptor beta chains from one sample sequenced in a study of blood T cell repertoires in COVID-19. Sequencing was performed with immunoSEQ multiplex PCR; in TCRdb, only in-frame clones are kept and a portion is missing. The profile covers more than 200,000 clones, with 87% appearing a single time and roughly 10% taken by the ten largest. Sequenced input: PBMCs or T cells enriched from blood (not recorded which). These receptors all stem from a man aged 30-40 years who had recovered from COVID-19.

The chain employs TRBV5-1 and TRBJ1-2; 7 bases align to TRBD1. Per germline, CDR1 SGHRS and CDR2 YFSETQ. Trimming took 0 bases from V and 5 from J; bases not matched to a gene: 4. The CDR3 loop spans 14 amino acids. Written as DNA, the CDR3 is TGCGCCAGCAGCTTGGGACAGGGTGAATATGGCTACACCTTC. This sequence encodes CASSLGQGEYGYTF.

The CDR3 is CASSSGGEQFF. CDR3 DNA sequence: TGTGCCAGCAGCTCCGGGGGTGAGCAGTTCTTC. This chain joins TRBV11-3 and TRBJ2-1, with D possibly being TRBD2 (6 bases). This CDR3 is 11 amino acids long. In germline, CDR1 is SGHNT, CDR2 YENEEA. Trimming left V 4 bases short and J 9 bases short, with 7 bases between.

The chain has TRBV25-1 and TRBJ1-1; no definite D call. CDR1 and CDR2 (germline): MGHDK, SYGVNS. The CDR3 loop spans 14 amino acids. The V and J ends lost 8 bases and 0 bases respectively, with 13 bases between them. CDR3 coding DNA: TGTGCCAGCCCCGAAACAGTCATGAACACTGAAGCTTTCTTT. Protein: CASPETVMNTEAFF.

This chain links TRBV19 with TRBJ1-3; D is unresolved. CDR3 size: 14 residues. CDR1 and CDR2 (germline): LNHDA, SQIVND (reference sequence). Trimming shortened V by 6 bases and J by 3 bases, and 12 bases separated the two germline ends. The CDR3 protein is CASSKTRSGNTIYF. DNA of the CDR3: TGTGCCAGTAGCAAAACACGGAGTGGAAACACCATATATTTT.

This chain connects TRBV6-5 to TRBJ1-6; perhaps TRBD1 as D (6 bases). V dropped 4 bases and J dropped 0 bases, with 10 bases sitting between them. Germline CDR1 is MNHEY and CDR2 is SVGAGI. This CDR3 is 16 amino acids long. CDR3 coding DNA: TGTGCCAGCAGTTCGACAGGAAACTCCTATAATTCACCCCTCCACTTT. Translating gives CASSSTGNSYNSPLHF.

V and J are TRBV3-1 (or the pseudogene TRBV3-2) and TRBJ2-1; 11 nucleotides line up with TRBD2. The junction had 4 bases not matched to a gene; V was cut back by 0 bases and J by 0 bases. The CDR3 sequence is 18 residues long. The V gene's germline CDR1 is LGHDT and CDR2 YNNKEL (reference sequence). The CDR3 DNA reads as TGTGCCAGCAGCCAAGACCCTAGCGGGAGGAACTCCTACAATGAGCAGTTCTTC. Amino acids: CASSQDPSGRNSYNEQFF.

The chain combines TRBV11-2 with TRBJ1-1; D not certain. Deletions cut 1 base from V and 1 base from J, with 7 bases between. The CDR3 contains 14 residues. The germline V gene has CDR1 SGHAT and CDR2 FQNNGV. The CDR3: CASSLGAGNTEAFF. The CDR3 DNA is TGTGCCAGCAGCTTAGGGGCCGGGAACACTGAAGCTTTCTTT.

This clone was observed a few times. This chain connects TRBV28 to TRBJ1-5; D is ambiguous. Deletions cut 6 bases from V and 4 bases from J, with 13 bases between. Germline CDR1 MDHEN, CDR2 SYDVKM. This CDR3 is built from 14 residues. The CDR3 DNA is TGTGCCAGCAGCCCCGTTTTGCAGAATCAGCCCCAGCATTTT. It specifies CASSPVLQNQPQHF.

This chain links TRBV4-1 with TRBJ2-1; weak D call: TRBD2 (7 bases). CDR3 length: 17 amino acids. V was trimmed by 4 bases and J by 8 bases, leaving 24 bases between them. Germline V gives CDR1 MGHRA, CDR2 YSYEKL. CDR3 loop: CASSLAWGGRDTDEQFF. Written as DNA, the CDR3 is TGCGCCAGCAGCCTCGCATGGGGGGGAAGGGACACAGATGAGCAGTTCTTC.

This chain joins TRBV7-9 and TRBJ2-5, with D possibly TRBD2 on 5 matching bases. Trimming took off 5 bases at V and 9 bases at J, with 19 bases between the two ends. The CDR3 is 14 residues long. The germline gives CDR1 SEHNR, CDR2 FQNEAQ (reference sequence). The CDR3 loop reads CASSPGVLMEAQYF. CDR3 sequence (DNA): TGTGCCAGCAGCCCCGGGGTCCTAATGGAGGCCCAGTACTTC.

The V and J genes are TRBV9 and TRBJ1-2; D is undetermined. CDR1 SGDLS and CDR2 YYNGEE come from the germline V gene. The CDR3 has 14 residues. V lost 2 bases and J lost 3, with 11 bases in between. The CDR3 DNA sequence: TGTGCCAGCAGCGTCGACACATCCTACTATGGCTACACCTTC. Translation: CASSVDTSYYGYTF. Full variable domain (missing parts from reference TRBV9 and TRBJ1-2): DSGVTQTPKHLITATGQRVTLRCSPRSGDLSVYWYQQSLDQGLQFLIQYYNGEERAKGNILERFSAQQFPDLHSELNLSSLELGDSALYFCASSVDTSYYGYTFGSGTRLTVV.

This chain uses TRBV2 with TRBJ2-5; possible D gene TRBD1, 6 bases. Germline CDR1 SNHLY, CDR2 FYNNEI. CDR3 length equals 15 residues. V lost 6 bases and J lost 2, with 16 bases in between. The CDR3 bases are TGTGCCAGCAGCGGACAGCCCTCACCGCAAGAGACCCAGTACTTC. This sequence encodes CASSGQPSPQETQYF.

The V call is TRBV5-5, the J call TRBJ2-5, with D uncertain. V shed 6 bases and J shed 1 base, with 10 bases lying between them. This CDR3 comprises 13 residues. CDR1 and CDR2 (germline): SGHKS, YYEKEE (reference sequence). The CDR3 DNA follows: TGTGCCAGCACCCGACTCCCCCAAGAGACCCAGTACTTC. Protein product: CASTRLPQETQYF. The full variable domain, with the rest looked up from reference TRBV5-5 and TRBJ2-5, is DAGVTQSPTHLIKTRGQQVTLRCSPISGHKSVSWYQQVLGQGPQFIFQYYEKEERGRGNFPDRFSARQFPNYSSELNVNALLLGDSALYLCASTRLPQETQYFGPGTRLLVL.